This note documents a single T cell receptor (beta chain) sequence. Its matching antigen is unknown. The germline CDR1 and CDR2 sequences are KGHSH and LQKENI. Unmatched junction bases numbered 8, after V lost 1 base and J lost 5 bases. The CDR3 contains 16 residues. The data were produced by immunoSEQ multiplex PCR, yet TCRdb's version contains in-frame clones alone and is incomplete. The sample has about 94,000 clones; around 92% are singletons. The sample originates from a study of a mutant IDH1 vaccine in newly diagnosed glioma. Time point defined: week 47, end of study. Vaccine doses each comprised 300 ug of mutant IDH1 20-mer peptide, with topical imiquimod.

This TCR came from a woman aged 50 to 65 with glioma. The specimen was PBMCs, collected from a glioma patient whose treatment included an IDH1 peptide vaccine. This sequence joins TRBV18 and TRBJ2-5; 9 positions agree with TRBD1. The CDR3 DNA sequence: TGTGCCAGCTCACCACGGGACAGGGTTAATTTGGAGACCCAGTACTTC. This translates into CASSPRDRVNLETQYF.